Listed below are T cell receptor beta chains from one sample, sequenced in a study of cytomegalovirus exposure and HLA in healthy donors. Sequenced by immunoSEQ multiplex PCR; TCRdb stores in-frame clones only, minus some. The sample contains under 250,000 clones, roughly 81% of which appear only once. The sample taken for sequencing was PBMCs. Receptors originate from a woman aged 25 to 39 in good health and CMV-seronegative. Each CDR3 is given with its conserved first and last residue. The D gene is left open where the match is weak. Clone size appears in some rows only: once, few, many, or a class for an expanded clone.

CDR3 DNA: TGCGCCAGCAGCCAGTCGGGACTATCCTACAATGAGCAGTTCTTC
CDR3 protein: CASSQSGLSYNEQFF
V gene: TRBV4-1
D gene: TRBD2
clone size: -
J gene: TRBJ2-1

CDR3 DNA: TGCGCCAGCAGCTTGGCCAGGGTAAGGCAGCTACCTAACACCGGGGAGCTGTTTTTT
CDR3 protein: CASSLARVRQLPNTGELFF
V gene: TRBV5-1
D gene: -
clone size: once
J gene: TRBJ2-2

CDR3 DNA: TGTGCCAGCAGTGACTGGGCAATCCTACCTACGAGGGAGTACTTC
CDR3 protein: CASSDWAILPTREYF
V gene: TRBV6-4
D gene: -
clone size: -
J gene: TRBJ2-7

CDR3 DNA: TGTGCCATCAGTCGTACAGCCCAAGAGACCCAGTACTTC
CDR3 protein: CAISRTAQETQYF
V gene: TRBV10-3
D gene: -
clone size: -
J gene: TRBJ2-5

CDR3 DNA: TGTGCCTGGAGTCGTAAGACAGGGATCCGCGAGCAGTACTTC
CDR3 protein: CAWSRKTGIREQYF
V gene: TRBV30
D gene: TRBD1
clone size: once
J gene: TRBJ2-7

CDR3 DNA: TGTGCCAGCAGTTACTCAAACCAGGGTGGTCAGCCCCAGCATTTT
CDR3 protein: CASSYSNQGGQPQHF
V gene: TRBV6-5
D gene: -
clone size: -
J gene: TRBJ1-5

CDR3 DNA: TGTGCCAGCAGTTTAGCGAAGGAGCAGTACTTC
CDR3 protein: CASSLAKEQYF
V gene: TRBV28
D gene: -
clone size: -
J gene: TRBJ2-7

CDR3 DNA: TGCAGCGTGGCCAAATCTGGAAACACCATATATTTT
CDR3 protein: CSVAKSGNTIYF
V gene: TRBV29-1
D gene: -
clone size: few
J gene: TRBJ1-3

CDR3 DNA: TGTGCCAGCAGCCGACCGGGACTAGATCGTGCTGAGCAGTTCTTC
CDR3 protein: CASSRPGLDRAEQFF
V gene: TRBV4-2
D gene: TRBD2
clone size: -
J gene: TRBJ2-1

CDR3 DNA: TGTGCCATCAGTTCACAGGGGAGCAATCAGCCCCAGCATTTT
CDR3 protein: CAISSQGSNQPQHF
V gene: TRBV10-3
D gene: TRBD1
clone size: -
J gene: TRBJ1-5

CDR3 DNA: TGTGCCAGCTCACCTCCCTTCTCTGGAAACACCATATATTTT
CDR3 protein: CASSPPFSGNTIYF
V gene: TRBV18
D gene: -
clone size: -
J gene: TRBJ1-3

CDR3 DNA: TGTGCCTGGAGTGCAGGACAGGGGGTACTTGGCTACACCTTC
CDR3 protein: CAWSAGQGVLGYTF
V gene: TRBV30
D gene: TRBD1
clone size: -
J gene: TRBJ1-2

CDR3 DNA: TGTGCCAGCAGTTCGACAGGACCCACAACTAATGAAAAACTGTTTTTT
CDR3 protein: CASSSTGPTTNEKLFF
V gene: TRBV27
D gene: -
clone size: -
J gene: TRBJ1-4

CDR3 DNA: TGTGCCAGCTCACTTCGCGAGCAGCGGGGTGGCTACACCTTC
CDR3 protein: CASSLREQRGGYTF
V gene: TRBV18
D gene: -
clone size: -
J gene: TRBJ1-2

CDR3 DNA: TGTGCCTGGAGTGACAGGATTAATCAGCCCCAGCATTTT
CDR3 protein: CAWSDRINQPQHF
V gene: TRBV30
D gene: -
clone size: few
J gene: TRBJ1-5

CDR3 DNA: TGTGCCAGCCAGGGACAGGTAACCTACTATGGCTACACCTTC
CDR3 protein: CASQGQVTYYGYTF
V gene: TRBV6-1
D gene: TRBD1
clone size: -
J gene: TRBJ1-2

CDR3 DNA: TGTGCCAGCAGTTTGACAGACGAGCAGTACTTC
CDR3 protein: CASSLTDEQYF
V gene: TRBV5-4
D gene: -
clone size: few
J gene: TRBJ2-7

CDR3 DNA: TGTGCCAGCAGCACGGGAGCGAGCGGGAGGTACTACGAGCAGTACTTC
CDR3 protein: CASSTGASGRYYEQYF
V gene: TRBV11-2
D gene: TRBD2
clone size: -
J gene: TRBJ2-7

CDR3 DNA: TGCGCCAGCAGCCCTGGGCTAGCGGGGGGGCAACGATGGACGAGAAACGAGCAGTACTTC
CDR3 protein: CASSPGLAGGQRWTRNEQYF
V gene: TRBV5-1
D gene: TRBD2
clone size: -
J gene: TRBJ2-7

CDR3 DNA: TGTGCCAGCTCACCCGACAGCTCTAACTATGGCTACACCTTC
CDR3 protein: CASSPDSSNYGYTF
V gene: TRBV18
D gene: -
clone size: -
J gene: TRBJ1-2

CDR3 DNA: TGCGCCAGCAGCTTGACAAACCCGGGCGAGCAGTACTTC
CDR3 protein: CASSLTNPGEQYF
V gene: TRBV5-1
D gene: -
clone size: once
J gene: TRBJ2-7

CDR3 DNA: TGTGCCAGCAGCGTAGGGTCGACAGAAAATCAGCCCCAGCATTTT
CDR3 protein: CASSVGSTENQPQHF
V gene: TRBV9
D gene: -
clone size: -
J gene: TRBJ1-5

CDR3 DNA: TGTGCCAGCAAACAGGGAGGCAATCAGCCCCAGCATTTT
CDR3 protein: CASKQGGNQPQHF
V gene: TRBV6-1
D gene: -
clone size: -
J gene: TRBJ1-5

CDR3 DNA: TGCGCCAGCAGCACTAGCGGCGACGCCTACGAGCAGTACTTC
CDR3 protein: CASSTSGDAYEQYF
V gene: TRBV5-1
D gene: TRBD2
clone size: -
J gene: TRBJ2-7

CDR3 DNA: TGTGCCTGGAGTCCGATTACGGGAGTCCCCGAGCAGTACTTC
CDR3 protein: CAWSPITGVPEQYF
V gene: TRBV30
D gene: -
clone size: -
J gene: TRBJ2-7

CDR3 DNA: TGCGCCAGCAGCCCACAAGCGGGCCTTTCCTACAATGAGCAGTTCTTC
CDR3 protein: CASSPQAGLSYNEQFF
V gene: TRBV5-1
D gene: -
clone size: -
J gene: TRBJ2-1